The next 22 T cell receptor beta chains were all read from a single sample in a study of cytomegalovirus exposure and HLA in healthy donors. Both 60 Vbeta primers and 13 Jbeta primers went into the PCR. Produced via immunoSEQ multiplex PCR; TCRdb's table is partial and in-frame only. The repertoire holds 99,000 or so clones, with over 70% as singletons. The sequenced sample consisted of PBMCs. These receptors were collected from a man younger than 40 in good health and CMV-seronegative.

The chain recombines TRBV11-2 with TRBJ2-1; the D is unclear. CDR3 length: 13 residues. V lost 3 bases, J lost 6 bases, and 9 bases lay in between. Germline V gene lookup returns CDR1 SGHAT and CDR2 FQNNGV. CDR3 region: CASSFASINEQFF. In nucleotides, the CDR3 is TGTGCCAGCAGCTTCGCTAGTATCAATGAGCAGTTCTTC.

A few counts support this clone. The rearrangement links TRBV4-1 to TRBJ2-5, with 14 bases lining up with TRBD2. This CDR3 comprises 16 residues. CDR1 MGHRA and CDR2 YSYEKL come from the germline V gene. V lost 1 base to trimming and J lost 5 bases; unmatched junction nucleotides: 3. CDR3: CASSQVGLAGGETQYF. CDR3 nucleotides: TGCGCCAGCAGCCAAGTAGGACTAGCGGGAGGTGAGACCCAGTACTTC.

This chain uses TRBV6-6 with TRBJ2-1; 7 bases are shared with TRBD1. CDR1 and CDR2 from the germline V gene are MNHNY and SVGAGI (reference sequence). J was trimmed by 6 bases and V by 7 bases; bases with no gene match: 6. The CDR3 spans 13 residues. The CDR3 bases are TGTGCCAGCACTTCAAACAGGGGCAATGAGCAGTTCTTC. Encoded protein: CASTSNRGNEQFF.

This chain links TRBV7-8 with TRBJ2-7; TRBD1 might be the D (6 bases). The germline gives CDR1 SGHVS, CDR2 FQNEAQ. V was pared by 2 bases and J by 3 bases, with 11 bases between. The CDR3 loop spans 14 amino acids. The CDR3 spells CASSLMRTVYEQYF. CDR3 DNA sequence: TGTGCCAGCAGCTTAATGCGGACAGTCTACGAGCAGTACTTC.

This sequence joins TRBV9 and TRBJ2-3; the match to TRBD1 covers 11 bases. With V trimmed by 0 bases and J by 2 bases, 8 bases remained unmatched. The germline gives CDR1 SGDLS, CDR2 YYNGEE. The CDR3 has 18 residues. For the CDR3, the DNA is TGTGCCAGCAGCGTAGAAGGTCGGACAGGGGGCTCCACAGATACGCAGTATTTT. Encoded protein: CASSVEGRTGGSTDTQYF.

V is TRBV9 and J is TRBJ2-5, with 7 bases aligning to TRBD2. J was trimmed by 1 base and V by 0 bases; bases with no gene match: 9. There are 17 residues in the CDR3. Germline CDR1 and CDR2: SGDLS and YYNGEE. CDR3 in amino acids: CASSVGVVGGGQETQYF. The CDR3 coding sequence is TGTGCCAGCAGCGTAGGGGTGGTTGGGGGGGGCCAAGAGACCCAGTACTTC. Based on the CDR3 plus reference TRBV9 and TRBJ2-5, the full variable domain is DSGVTQTPKHLITATGQRVTLRCSPRSGDLSVYWYQQSLDQGLQFLIQYYNGEERAKGNILERFSAQQFPDLHSELNLSSLELGDSALYFCASSVGVVGGGQETQYFGPGTRLLVL.

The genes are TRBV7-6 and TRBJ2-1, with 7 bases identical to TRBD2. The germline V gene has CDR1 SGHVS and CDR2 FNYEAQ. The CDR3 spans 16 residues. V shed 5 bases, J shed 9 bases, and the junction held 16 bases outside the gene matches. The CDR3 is CASSLRAGARVPEQFF. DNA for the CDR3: TGTGCCAGCAGCCTTAGGGCGGGAGCCAGGGTGCCTGAGCAGTTCTTC.

DNA of the CDR3: TGCGCCAGCAGCTCAGGGGGCGCGGGGAACACCATATATTTT. Translating it yields CASSSGGAGNTIYF. J is TRBJ1-3 and V is TRBV5-1; 8 nucleotides match TRBD1. Unmatched junction bases numbered 6, after V lost 3 bases and J lost 7 bases. Looked up from germline, CDR1 is SGHRS and CDR2 is YFSETQ. This CDR3 comprises 14 residues. The full variable domain, completed using reference TRBV5-1 and TRBJ1-3, is KAGVTQTPRYLIKTRGQQVTLSCSPISGHRSVSWYQQTPGQGLQFLFEYFSETQRNKGNFPGRFSGRQFSNSRSEMNVSTLELGDSALYLCASSSGGAGNTIYFGEGSWLTVV.

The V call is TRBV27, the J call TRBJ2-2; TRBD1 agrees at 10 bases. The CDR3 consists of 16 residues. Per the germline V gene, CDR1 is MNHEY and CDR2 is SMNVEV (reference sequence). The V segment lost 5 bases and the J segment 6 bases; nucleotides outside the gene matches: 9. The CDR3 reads CASSTPAGTGAGELFF. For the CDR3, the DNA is TGTGCCAGCAGTACACCAGCCGGGACAGGGGCCGGGGAGCTGTTTTTT.

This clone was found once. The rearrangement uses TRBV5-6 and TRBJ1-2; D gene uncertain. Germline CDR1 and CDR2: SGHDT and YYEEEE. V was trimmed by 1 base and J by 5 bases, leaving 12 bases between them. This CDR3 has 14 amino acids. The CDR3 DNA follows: TGTGCCAGCAGCTTGAGAGAGGGTTGGTATGGCTACACCTTC. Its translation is CASSLREGWYGYTF. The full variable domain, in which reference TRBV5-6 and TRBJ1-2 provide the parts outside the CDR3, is DAGVTQSPTHLIKTRGQQVTLRCSPKSGHDTVSWYQQALGQGPQFIFQYYEEEERQRGNFPDRFSGHQFPNYSSELNVNALLLGDSALYLCASSLREGWYGYTFGSGTRLTVV.

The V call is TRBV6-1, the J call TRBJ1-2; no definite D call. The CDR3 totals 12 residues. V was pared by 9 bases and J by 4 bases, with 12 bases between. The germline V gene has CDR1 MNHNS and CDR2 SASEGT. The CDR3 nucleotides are TGTGCCAGTTCTTTATTGAGCTATGGCTACACCTTC. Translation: CASSLLSYGYTF.

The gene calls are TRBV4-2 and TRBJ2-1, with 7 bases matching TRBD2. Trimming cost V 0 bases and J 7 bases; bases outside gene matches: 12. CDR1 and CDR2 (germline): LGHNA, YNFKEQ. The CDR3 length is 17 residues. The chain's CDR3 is CASSQDSSRGRGNEQFF. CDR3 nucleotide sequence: TGTGCCAGCAGCCAAGATTCCTCGCGTGGGAGGGGAAATGAGCAGTTCTTC.

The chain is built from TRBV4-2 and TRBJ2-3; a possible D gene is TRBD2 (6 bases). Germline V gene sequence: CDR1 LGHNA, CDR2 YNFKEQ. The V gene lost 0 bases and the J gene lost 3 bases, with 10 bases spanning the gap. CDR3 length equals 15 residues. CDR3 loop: CASSQDFRGTDTQYF. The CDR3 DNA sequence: TGTGCCAGCAGCCAAGATTTCCGGGGGACAGATACGCAGTATTTT.

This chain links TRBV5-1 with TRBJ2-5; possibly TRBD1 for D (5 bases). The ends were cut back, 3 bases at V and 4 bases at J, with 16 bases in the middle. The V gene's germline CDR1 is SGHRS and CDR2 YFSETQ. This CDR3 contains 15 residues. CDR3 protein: CASSWQGIGPETQYF. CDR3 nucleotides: TGCGCCAGCAGCTGGCAGGGTATCGGCCCAGAGACCCAGTACTTC.

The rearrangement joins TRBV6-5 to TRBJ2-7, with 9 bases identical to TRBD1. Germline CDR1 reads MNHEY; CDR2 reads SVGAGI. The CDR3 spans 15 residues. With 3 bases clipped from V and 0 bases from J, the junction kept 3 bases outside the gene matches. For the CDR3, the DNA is TGTGCCAGCAGTTATGCGGGACAGGGCTCCTACGAGCAGTACTTC. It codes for CASSYAGQGSYEQYF.

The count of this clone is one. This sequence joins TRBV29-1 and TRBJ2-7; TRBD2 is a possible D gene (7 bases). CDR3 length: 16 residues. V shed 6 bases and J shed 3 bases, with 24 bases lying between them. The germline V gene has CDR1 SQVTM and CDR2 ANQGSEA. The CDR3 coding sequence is TGCAGCGTCAAACACAGGGTATCCGGGGGGATCTACGAGCAGTACTTC. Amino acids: CSVKHRVSGGIYEQYF.

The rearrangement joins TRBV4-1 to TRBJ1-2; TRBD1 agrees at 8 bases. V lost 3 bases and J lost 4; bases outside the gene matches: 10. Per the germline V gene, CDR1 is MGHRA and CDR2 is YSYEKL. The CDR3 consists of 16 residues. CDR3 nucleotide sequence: TGCGCCAGCAGCCAGAGGGTGGGACAGGCGAGCTATGGCTACACCTTC. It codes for CASSQRVGQASYGYTF.

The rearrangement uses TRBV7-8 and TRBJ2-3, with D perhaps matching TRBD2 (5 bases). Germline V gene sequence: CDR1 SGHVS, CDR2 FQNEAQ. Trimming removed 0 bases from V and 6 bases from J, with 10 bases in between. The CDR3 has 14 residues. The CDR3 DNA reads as TGTGCCAGCAGCTTAGCCGGACTTGATGATACGCAGTATTTT. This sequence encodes CASSLAGLDDTQYF.

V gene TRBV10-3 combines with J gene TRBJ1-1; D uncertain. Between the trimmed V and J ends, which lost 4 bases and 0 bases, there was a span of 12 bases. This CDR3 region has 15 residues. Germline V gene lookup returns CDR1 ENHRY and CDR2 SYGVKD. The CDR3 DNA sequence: TGTGCCATCAGTGCTCTCGGAGGGTTGAACACTGAAGCTTTCTTT. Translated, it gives CAISALGGLNTEAFF.

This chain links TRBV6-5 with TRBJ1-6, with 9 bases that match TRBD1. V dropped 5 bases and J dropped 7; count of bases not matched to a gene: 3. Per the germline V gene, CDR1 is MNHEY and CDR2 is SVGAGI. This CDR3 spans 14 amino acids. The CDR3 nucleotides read TGTGCCAGCAGTCCCGGGACAGGGAATTCACCCCTCCACTTT. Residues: CASSPGTGNSPLHF.

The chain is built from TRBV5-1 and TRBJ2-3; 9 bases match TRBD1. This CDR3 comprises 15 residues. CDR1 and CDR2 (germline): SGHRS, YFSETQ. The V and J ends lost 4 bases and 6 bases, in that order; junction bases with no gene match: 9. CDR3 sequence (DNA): TGCGCCAGCAGCCAAGGGACAGGGAGAGGCGATACGCAGTATTTT. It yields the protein CASSQGTGRGDTQYF.

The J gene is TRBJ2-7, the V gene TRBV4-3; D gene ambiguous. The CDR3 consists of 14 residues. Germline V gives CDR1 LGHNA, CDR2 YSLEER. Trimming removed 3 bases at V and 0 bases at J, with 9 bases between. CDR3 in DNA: TGCGCCAGCAGCCACAACCCTAGCTCCTACGAGCAGTACTTC. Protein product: CASSHNPSSYEQYF.